This T cell receptor (beta chain) came from a study of shared clonotypes between healthy human individuals. Sequencing was performed with immunoSEQ multiplex PCR; in TCRdb, only in-frame clones are kept and a portion is missing. The repertoire holds over 2 million clones, with roughly 96% as singletons. The germline CDR1 and CDR2 sequences are KGHSH and LQKENI. The V end was cut by 1 base, the J end by 5 bases, with 9 bases between. The CDR3 has 13 residues. The sequence derives from a man aged 18 to 29 in good health. V usage is TRBV18 and J usage is TRBJ2-7; no reliable D call. Sequenced sample: naive CD4+ T cells sorted from blood. Subset in this sample: CD45RA+ positively selected. DNA for the CDR3: TGTGCCAGCTCACCACTACCCTACAACGAGCAGTACTTC. Translation gives CASSPLPYNEQYF.